This T cell receptor beta chain derives from a study of shared clonotypes between healthy human individuals. The V gene lost 6 bases and the J gene lost 2 bases, with 16 bases spanning the gap. Germline loops: CDR1 MNHNS, CDR2 SASEGT. This CDR3 has 15 amino acids. Sequenced by immunoSEQ multiplex PCR; TCRdb stores in-frame clones only, minus some. This sample has about 2 million clones, with around 96% found just once. Naive CD8 cells comprised CD45RO-negative, CCR7-positively selected cells, excluding terminally differentiated effector memory CD45RA+ cells. Caucasian adults living in Nashville, Tennessee, provided all samples.

Specimen: naive CD8+ T cells sorted from blood. J is TRBJ2-5 and V is TRBV6-1, with D perhaps matching TRBD1 or TRBD2 (5 bases each). The sequence came from a young man in good health. The CDR3, as DNA: TGTGCCAGCAGCACGACGAGGGGTCTACAAGAGACCCAGTACTTC. Its protein is CASSTTRGLQETQYF.